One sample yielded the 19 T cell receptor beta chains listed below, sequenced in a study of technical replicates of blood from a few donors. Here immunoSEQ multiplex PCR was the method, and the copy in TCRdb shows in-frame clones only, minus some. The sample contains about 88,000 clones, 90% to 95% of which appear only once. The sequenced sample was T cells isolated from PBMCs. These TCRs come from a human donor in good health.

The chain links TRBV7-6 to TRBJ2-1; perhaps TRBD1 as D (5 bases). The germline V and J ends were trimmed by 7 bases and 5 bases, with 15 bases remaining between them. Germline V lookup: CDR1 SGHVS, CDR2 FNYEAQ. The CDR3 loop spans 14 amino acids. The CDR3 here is CASTTMPRDNEQFF. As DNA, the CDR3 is TGTGCCAGCACCACCATGCCCAGGGACAATGAGCAGTTCTTC.

The CDR3 DNA reads as TGTGCCAGCAGCCAAGGACTAGCGGGAAGGTACGAGCAGTACTTC. Translating it yields CASSQGLAGRYEQYF. The chain employs TRBV4-2 and TRBJ2-7; 11 bases align to TRBD2. V lost 1 base, J lost 4 bases, and 3 bases stayed unmatched. The CDR3 loop spans 15 amino acids. Germline values: CDR1 LGHNA, CDR2 YNFKEQ.

The CDR3 bases are TGTGCCAGCAGCCTTCTGGTAGCGGGAGGGAATGAGCAGTTCTTC. Residues: CASSLLVAGGNEQFF. The chain combines TRBV27 with TRBJ2-1, with 11 positions matching TRBD2. Germline assignment: CDR1 MNHEY and CDR2 SMNVEV (reference sequence). The CDR3 is made up of 15 amino acids. V trimming: 6 bases; J trimming: 7 bases; junction bases outside the gene matches: 8.

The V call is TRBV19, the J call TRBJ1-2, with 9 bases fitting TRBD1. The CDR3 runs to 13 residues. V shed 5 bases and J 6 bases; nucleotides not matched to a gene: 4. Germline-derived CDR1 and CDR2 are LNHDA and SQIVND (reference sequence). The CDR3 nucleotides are TGTGCCAGTAGTCCACAGGGGGCCGATGGCTACACCTTC. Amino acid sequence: CASSPQGADGYTF.

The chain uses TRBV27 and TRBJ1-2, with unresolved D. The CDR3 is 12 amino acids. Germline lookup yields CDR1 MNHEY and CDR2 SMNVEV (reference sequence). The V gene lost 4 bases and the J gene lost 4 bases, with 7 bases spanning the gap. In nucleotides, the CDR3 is TGTGCCAGCAGTTCAGATTTCTATGGCTACACCTTC. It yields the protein CASSSDFYGYTF.

The CDR3 region has the DNA TGTGCCAGCAGCTTGTCCTTTCCGGGACAGGGCAATCAGCCCCAGCATTTT. This translates into CASSLSFPGQGNQPQHF. This sequence joins TRBV5-4 and TRBJ1-5; 8 bases line up with TRBD1. Germline lookup yields CDR1 SGHNT and CDR2 YYREEE (reference sequence). V was pared by 1 base and J by 2 bases, with 8 bases of the junction left unmatched. This CDR3 contains 17 residues. The variable domain in full, with the rest retrieved from reference TRBV5-4 and TRBJ1-5, is ETGVTQSPTHLIKTRGQQVTLRCSSQSGHNTVSWYQQALGQGPQFIFQYYREEENGRGNFPPRFSGLQFPNYSSELNVNALELDDSALYLCASSLSFPGQGNQPQHFGDGTRLSIL.

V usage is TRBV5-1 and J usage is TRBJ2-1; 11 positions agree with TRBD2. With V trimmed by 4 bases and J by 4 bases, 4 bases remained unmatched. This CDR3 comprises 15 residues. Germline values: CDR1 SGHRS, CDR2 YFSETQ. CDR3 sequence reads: CASSIGTSGYNEQFF. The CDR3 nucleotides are TGCGCCAGCAGCATTGGGACTAGCGGTTACAATGAGCAGTTCTTC. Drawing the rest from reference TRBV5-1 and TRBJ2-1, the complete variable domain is KAGVTQTPRYLIKTRGQQVTLSCSPISGHRSVSWYQQTPGQGLQFLFEYFSETQRNKGNFPGRFSGRQFSNSRSEMNVSTLELGDSALYLCASSIGTSGYNEQFFGPGTRLTVL.

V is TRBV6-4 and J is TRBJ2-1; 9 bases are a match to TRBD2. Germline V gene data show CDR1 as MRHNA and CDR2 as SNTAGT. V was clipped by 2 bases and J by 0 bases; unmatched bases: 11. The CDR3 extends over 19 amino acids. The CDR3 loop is CASSDKLAGRPSSYNEQFF. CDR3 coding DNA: TGTGCCAGCAGTGACAAGCTAGCGGGAAGGCCTAGCTCCTACAATGAGCAGTTCTTC.

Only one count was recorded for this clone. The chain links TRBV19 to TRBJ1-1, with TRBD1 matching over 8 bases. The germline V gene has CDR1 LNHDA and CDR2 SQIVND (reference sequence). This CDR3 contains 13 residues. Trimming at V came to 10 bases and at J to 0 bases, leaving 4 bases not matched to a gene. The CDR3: CATGTGLNTEAFF. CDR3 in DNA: TGTGCCACCGGGACAGGCTTGAACACTGAAGCTTTCTTT.

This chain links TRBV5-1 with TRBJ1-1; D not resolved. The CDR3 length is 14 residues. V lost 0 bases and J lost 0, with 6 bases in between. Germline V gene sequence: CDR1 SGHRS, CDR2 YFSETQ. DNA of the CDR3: TGCGCCAGCAGCTTGGGGCCCGTGAACACTGAAGCTTTCTTT. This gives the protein CASSLGPVNTEAFF. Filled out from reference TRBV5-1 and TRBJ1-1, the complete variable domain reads KAGVTQTPRYLIKTRGQQVTLSCSPISGHRSVSWYQQTPGQGLQFLFEYFSETQRNKGNFPGRFSGRQFSNSRSEMNVSTLELGDSALYLCASSLGPVNTEAFFGQGTRLTVV.

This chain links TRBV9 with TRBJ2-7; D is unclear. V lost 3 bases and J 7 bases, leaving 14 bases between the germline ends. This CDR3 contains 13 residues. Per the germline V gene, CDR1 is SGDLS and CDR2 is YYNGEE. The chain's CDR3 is CASSAHPGPEQYF. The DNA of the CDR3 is TGTGCCAGCAGCGCGCACCCGGGTCCTGAGCAGTACTTC.

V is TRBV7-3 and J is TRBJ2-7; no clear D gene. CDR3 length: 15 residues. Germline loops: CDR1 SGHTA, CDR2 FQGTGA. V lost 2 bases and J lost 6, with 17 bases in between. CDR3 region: CASSLRATSPGEQYF. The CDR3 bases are TGTGCCAGCAGCTTACGTGCGACAAGCCCTGGCGAGCAGTACTTC.

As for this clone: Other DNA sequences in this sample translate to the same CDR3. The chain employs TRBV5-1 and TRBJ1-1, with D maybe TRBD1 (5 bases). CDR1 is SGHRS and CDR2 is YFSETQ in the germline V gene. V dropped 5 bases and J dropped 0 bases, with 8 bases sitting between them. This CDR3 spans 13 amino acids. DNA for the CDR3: TGCGCCAGCAGAGGGGTGATGAACACTGAAGCTTTCTTT. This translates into CASRGVMNTEAFF.

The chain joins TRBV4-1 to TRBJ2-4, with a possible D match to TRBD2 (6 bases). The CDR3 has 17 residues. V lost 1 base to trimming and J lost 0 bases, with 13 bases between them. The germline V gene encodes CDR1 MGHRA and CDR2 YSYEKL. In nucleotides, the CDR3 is TGCGCCAGCAGCCAAGTCACCGGGGGAATAGCCAAAAACATTCAGTACTTC. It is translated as CASSQVTGGIAKNIQYF.

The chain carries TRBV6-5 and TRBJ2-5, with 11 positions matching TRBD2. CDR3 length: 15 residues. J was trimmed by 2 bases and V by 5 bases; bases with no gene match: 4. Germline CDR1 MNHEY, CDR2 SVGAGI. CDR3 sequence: CASSQGLAAQETQYF. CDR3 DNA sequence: TGTGCCAGCAGTCAGGGACTAGCGGCGCAAGAGACCCAGTACTTC.

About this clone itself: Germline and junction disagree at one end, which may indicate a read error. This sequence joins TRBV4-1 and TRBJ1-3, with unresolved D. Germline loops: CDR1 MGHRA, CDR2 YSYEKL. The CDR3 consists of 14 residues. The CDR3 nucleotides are TGCGCCAGCAGGCAAGCTTACTCTGGAAACACCATATATTTT. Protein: CASRQAYSGNTIYF.

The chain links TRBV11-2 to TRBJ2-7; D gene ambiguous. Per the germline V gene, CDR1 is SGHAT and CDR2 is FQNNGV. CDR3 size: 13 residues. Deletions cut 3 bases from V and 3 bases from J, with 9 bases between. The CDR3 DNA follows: TGTGCCAGCAGCTTTTTTATCCTCTACGAGCAGTACTTC. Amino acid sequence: CASSFFILYEQYF.

In DNA form, the CDR3 reads TGTGCCAGCAGTTCTACAACAGCCTACGAGCAGTACTTC. Its translation is CASSSTTAYEQYF. V usage is TRBV28 and J usage is TRBJ2-7; no clear D gene. V gave up 4 bases and J gave up 2 bases, with 9 bases separating them. Germline CDR1 MDHEN, CDR2 SYDVKM. The CDR3 covers 13 residues.

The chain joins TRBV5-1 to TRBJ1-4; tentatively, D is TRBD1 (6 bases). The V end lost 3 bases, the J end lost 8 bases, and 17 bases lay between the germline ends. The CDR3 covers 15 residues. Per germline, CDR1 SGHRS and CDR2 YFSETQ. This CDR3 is CASSWPTGPREKLFF. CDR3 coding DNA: TGCGCCAGCAGCTGGCCTACAGGGCCTCGAGAAAAACTGTTTTTT.